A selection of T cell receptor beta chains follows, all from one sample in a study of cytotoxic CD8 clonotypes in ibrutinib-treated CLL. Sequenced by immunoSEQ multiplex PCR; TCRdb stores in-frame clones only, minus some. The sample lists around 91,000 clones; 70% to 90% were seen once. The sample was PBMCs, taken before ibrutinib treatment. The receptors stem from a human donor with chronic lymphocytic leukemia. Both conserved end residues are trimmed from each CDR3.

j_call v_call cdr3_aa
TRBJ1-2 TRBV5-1 ASSLEGWSYGYT
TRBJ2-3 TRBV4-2 ASSPSQLTGSTDTQY
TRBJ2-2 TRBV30 AWSASPTGELF
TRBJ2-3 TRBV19 ASRTGGGTDTQY
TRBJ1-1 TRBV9 ASSPGGTGLAF
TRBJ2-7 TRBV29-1 SVGRNEQY
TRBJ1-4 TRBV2 ASSSGVSRTNEKLF
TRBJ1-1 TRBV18 ASSQLDEATEAF
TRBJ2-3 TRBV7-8 ASSLVWWTSGRMGLRTDTQY
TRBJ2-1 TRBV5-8 ASNRGRSSYNEQF
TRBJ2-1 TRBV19 ASLSGGRYNEQF
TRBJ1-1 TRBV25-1 ASNSRRSVQAF
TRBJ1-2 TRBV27 ASRPLLTFYGYT
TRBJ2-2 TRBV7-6 ASSLEWGDRPFTGELF
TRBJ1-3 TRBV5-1 ASSSDSGQGNTIY
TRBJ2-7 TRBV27 ASSEDRGNEQY
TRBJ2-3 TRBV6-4 ASSDSWAGYSTDTQY
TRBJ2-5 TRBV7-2 ASSLDFRGTQY
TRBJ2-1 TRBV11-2 ASSHKRGLYNEQF
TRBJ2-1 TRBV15 ATKTDSGNYNEQF
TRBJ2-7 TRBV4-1 ASSQEGTSSYEQY
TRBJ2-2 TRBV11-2 ASSLEGLAGAGSGELF
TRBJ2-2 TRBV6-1 ATQREINTGELF
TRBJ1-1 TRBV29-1 SVMNTEAF
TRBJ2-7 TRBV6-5 ATETSGTYEQY
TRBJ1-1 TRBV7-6 ASSSFIGEDTEAF
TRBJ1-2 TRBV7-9 ASRQAGGYGYT
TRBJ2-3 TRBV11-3 ASSLGLAGDTQY
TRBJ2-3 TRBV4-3 ASSQGIRWREESADTQY
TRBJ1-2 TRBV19 ASWDRVVGNGYT
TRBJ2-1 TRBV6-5 ASSYDQLRNEQF
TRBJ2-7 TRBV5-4 ASSSSGGLGSYEQY
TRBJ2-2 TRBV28 ASRADLTGELF
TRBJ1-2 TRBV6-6 ASSSGPSDYGYT
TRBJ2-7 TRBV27 ASSLRPRAYEQY
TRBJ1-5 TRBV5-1 ASSLYPSDSNQPQH
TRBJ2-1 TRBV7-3 ASSLTLGSINEQF
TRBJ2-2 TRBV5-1 ASSLPDYTGELF
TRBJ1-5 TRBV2 ASSVTGTGNQPQH
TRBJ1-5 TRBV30 ASGRGGSNQPQH
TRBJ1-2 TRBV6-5 ASSKTGGGNYGYT
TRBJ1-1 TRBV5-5 ASSFQVTTEAF
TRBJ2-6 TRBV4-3 ASSPLRPGANVLT
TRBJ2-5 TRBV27 ASSLKWRTSGGQETQY
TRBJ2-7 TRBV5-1 ASSLYSFSYEQY
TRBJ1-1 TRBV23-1 ASSHWTGVEWTEAF
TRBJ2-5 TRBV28 ASSFQGTETQY
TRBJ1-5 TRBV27 ASSLADPGGVQPQH
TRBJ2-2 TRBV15 ATSRVPSGTNTGELF
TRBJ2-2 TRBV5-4 ASSYFRDRYTGELF
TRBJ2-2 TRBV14 ASSQDMRNTGELF
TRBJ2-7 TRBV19 ASSETRSAEQY
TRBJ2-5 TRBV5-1 ASSLGQGRGARETQY
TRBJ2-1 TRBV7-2 ASSPSLAYYNEQF
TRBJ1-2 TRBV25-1 ASSDWGYGYT